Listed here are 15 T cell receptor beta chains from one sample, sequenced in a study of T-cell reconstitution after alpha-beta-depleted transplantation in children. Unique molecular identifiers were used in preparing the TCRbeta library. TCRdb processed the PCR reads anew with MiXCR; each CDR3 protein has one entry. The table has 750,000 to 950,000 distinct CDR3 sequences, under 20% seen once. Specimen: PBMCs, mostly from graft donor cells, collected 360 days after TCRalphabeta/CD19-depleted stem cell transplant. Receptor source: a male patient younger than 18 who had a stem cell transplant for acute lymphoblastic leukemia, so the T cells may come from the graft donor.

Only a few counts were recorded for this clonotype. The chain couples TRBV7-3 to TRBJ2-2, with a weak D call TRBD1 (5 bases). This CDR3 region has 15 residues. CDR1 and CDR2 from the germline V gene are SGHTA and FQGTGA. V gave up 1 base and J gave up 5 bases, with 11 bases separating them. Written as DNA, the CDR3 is TGTGCCAGCAGCTTAAAGGCAGGGTTAACCGGGGAGCTGTTTTTT. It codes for CASSLKAGLTGELFF.

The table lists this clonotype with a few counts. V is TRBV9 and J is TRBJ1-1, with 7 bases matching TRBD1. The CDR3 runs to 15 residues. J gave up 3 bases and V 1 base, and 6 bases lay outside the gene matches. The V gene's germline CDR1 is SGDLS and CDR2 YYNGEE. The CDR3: CASSVSPTGYTEAFF. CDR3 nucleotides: TGTGCCAGCAGCGTATCACCGACAGGGTACACTGAAGCTTTCTTT. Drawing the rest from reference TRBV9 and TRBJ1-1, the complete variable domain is DSGVTQTPKHLITATGQRVTLRCSPRSGDLSVYWYQQSLDQGLQFLIQYYNGEERAKGNILERFSAQQFPDLHSELNLSSLELGDSALYFCASSVSPTGYTEAFFGQGTRLTVV.

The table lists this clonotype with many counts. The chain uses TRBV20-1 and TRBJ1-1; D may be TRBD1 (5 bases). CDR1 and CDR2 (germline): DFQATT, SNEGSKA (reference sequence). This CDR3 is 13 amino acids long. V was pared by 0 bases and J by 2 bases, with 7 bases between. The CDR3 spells CSARDRANTEAFF. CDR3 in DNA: TGCAGTGCTAGAGACAGGGCAAACACTGAAGCTTTCTTT.

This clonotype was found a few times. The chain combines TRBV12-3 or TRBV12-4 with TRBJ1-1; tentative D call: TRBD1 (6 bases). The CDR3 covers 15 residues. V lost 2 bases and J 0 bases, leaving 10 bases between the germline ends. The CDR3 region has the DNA TGTGCCAGCAGTTTATGGGGGCCTATGAACACTGAAGCTTTCTTT. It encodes CASSLWGPMNTEAFF.

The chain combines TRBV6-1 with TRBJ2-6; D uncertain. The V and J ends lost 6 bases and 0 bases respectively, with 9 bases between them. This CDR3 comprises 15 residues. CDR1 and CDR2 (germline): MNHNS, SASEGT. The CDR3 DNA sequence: TGTGCCAGCAGGGCCTTGTACTCTGGGGCCAACGTCCTGACTTTC. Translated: CASRALYSGANVLTF.

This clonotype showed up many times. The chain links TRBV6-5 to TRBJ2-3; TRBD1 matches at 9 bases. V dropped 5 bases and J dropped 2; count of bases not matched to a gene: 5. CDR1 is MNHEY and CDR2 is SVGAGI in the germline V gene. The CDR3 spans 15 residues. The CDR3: CASSSDRGFTDTQYF. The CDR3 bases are TGTGCCAGCAGTAGCGACAGGGGGTTCACAGATACGCAGTATTTT.

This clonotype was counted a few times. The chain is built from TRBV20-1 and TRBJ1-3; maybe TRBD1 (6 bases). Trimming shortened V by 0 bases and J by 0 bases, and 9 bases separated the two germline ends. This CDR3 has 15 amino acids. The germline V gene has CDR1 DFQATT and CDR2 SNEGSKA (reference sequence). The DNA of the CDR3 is TGCAGTGCTAGAGACGGACAGTTCTCTGGAAACACCATATATTTT. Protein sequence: CSARDGQFSGNTIYF.

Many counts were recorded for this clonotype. CDR3 coding DNA: TGCGCCAGCAGTTTCACAGGGGATGACTATGGCTACACCTTC. Translation gives CASSFTGDDYGYTF. The chain uses TRBV5-1 and TRBJ1-2; 7 positions agree with TRBD1. The CDR3 is made up of 14 amino acids. The J segment lost 3 bases and the V segment lost 5 bases, leaving 7 bases of the junction unmatched. Germline lookup yields CDR1 SGHRS and CDR2 YFSETQ.

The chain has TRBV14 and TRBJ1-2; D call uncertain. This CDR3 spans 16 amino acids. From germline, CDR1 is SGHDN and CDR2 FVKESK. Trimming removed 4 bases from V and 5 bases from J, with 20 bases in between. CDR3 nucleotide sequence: TGTGCCAGCAGCCTCGTCGCGGATCCTGGCCTTTATGGCTACACCTTC. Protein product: CASSLVADPGLYGYTF. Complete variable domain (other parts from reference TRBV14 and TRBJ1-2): EAGVTQFPSHSVIEKGQTVTLRCDPISGHDNLYWYRRVMGKEIKFLLHFVKESKQDESGMPNNRFLAERTGGTYSTLKVQPAELEDSGVYFCASSLVADPGLYGYTFGSGTRLTVV.

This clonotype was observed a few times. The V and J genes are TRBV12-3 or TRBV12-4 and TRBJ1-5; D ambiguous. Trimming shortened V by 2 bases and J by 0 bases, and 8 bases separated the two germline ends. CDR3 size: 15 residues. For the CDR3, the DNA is TGTGCCAGCAGTTTAAGTTCGGCTAGCAATCAGCCCCAGCATTTT. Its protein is CASSLSSASNQPQHF.

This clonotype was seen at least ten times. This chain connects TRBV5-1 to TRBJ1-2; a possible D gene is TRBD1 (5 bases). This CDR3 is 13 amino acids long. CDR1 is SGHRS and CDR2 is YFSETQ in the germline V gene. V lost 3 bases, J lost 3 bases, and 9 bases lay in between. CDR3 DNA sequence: TGCGCCAGCAGCTCAGGGACGGACTATGGCTACACCTTC. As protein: CASSSGTDYGYTF.

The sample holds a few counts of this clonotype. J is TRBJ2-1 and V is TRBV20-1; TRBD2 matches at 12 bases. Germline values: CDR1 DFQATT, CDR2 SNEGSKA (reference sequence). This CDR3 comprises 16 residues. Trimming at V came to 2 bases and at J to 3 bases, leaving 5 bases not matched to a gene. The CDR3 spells CSARQRLAGDYNEQFF. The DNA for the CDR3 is TGCAGTGCTAGACAGAGACTAGCGGGAGACTACAATGAGCAGTTCTTC.

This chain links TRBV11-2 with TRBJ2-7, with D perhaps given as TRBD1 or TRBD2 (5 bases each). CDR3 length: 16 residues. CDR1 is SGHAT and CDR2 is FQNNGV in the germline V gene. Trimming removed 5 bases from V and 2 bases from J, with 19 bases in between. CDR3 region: CASSRRGTPITYEQYF. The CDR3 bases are TGTGCCAGCAGCCGCCGAGGGACGCCAATCACCTACGAGCAGTACTTC.

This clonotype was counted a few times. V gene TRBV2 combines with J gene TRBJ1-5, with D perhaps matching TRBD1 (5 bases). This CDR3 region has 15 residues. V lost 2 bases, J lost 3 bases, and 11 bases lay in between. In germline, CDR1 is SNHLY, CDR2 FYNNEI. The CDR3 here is CASSEWGQTNQPQHF. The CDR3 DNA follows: TGTGCCAGCAGTGAATGGGGCCAGACCAATCAGCCCCAGCATTTT.

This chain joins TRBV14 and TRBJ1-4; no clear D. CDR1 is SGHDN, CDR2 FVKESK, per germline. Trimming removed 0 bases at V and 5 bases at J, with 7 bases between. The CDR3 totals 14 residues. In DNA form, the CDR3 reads TGTGCCAGCAGCCAAGATCGTTGGAATGAAAAACTGTTTTTT. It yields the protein CASSQDRWNEKLFF.